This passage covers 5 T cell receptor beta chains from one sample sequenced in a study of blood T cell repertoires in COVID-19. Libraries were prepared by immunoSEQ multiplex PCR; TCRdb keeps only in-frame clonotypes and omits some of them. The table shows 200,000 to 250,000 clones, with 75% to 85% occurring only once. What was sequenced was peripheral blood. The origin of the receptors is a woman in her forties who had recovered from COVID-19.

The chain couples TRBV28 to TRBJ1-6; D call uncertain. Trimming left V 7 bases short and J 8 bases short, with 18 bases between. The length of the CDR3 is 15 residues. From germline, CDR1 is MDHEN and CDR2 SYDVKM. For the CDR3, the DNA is TGTGCCAGCACCCAAGTGCTGGTGGGAGATTCACCCCTCCACTTT. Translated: CASTQVLVGDSPLHF.

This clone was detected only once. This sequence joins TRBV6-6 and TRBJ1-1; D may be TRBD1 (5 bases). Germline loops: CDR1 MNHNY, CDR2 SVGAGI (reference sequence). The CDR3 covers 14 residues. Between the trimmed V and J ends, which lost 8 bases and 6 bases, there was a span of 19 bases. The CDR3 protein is CASLVGPGKSEAFF. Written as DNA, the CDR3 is TGTGCCAGCCTGGTAGGACCAGGGAAGTCTGAAGCTTTCTTT.

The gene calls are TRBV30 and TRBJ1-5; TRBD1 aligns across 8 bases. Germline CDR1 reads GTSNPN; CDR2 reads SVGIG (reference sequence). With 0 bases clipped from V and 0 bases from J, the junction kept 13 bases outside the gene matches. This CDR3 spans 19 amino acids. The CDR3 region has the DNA TGTGCCTGGAGTGTATCCCTTTGGACAGGGAGTTATAGCAATCAGCCCCAGCATTTT. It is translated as CAWSVSLWTGSYSNQPQHF.

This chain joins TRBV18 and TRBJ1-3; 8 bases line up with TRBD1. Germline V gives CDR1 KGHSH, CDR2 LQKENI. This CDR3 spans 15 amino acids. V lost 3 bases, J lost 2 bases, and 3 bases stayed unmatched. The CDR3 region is CASSPQGAAGNTIYF. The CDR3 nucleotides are TGTGCCAGCTCACCTCAGGGGGCTGCTGGAAACACCATATATTTT.

The CDR3 DNA follows: TGTGCCAGCAGCTTACAGGGGGCGCGGAGCGAGCAGTACTTC. It specifies CASSLQGARSEQYF. This sequence joins TRBV11-3 and TRBJ2-7, with 8 bases identical to TRBD1. The trim removed 2 bases at V and 6 bases at J, leaving 6 bases unmatched. There are 14 residues in the CDR3. Germline V gives CDR1 SGHNT, CDR2 YENEEA.